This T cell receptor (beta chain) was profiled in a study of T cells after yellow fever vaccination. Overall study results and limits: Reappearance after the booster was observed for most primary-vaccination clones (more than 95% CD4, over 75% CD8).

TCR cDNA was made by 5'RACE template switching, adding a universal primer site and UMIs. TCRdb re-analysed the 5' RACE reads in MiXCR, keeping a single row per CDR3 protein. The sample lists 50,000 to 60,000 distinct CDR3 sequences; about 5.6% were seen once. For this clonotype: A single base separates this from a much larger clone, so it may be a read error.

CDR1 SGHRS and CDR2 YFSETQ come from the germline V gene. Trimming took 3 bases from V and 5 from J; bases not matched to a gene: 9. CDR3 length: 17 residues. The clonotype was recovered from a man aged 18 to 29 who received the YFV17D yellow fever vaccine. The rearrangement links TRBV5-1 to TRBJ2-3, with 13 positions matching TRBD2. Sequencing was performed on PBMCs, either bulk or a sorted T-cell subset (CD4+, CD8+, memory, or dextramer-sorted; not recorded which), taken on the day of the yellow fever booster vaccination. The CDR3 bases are TGCGCCAGCAGCTACACCGGACTAGCGGGGGTGAGAGATACGCAGTATTTT. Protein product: CASSYTGLAGVRDTQYF.